One and the same sample provided the 18 T cell receptor beta chains below, sequenced in a study of cytomegalovirus exposure and HLA in healthy donors. Primers included in the PCR were 60 Vbeta and 13 Jbeta primers. Some clones are missing from TCRdb's copy, which holds only in-frame ones; the method was immunoSEQ multiplex PCR. The table includes some 150,000 clones, roughly 80% detected once. Sequenced: PBMCs. These receptors all stem from a man aged 35-49 years in good health and CMV-seronegative.

The rearrangement links TRBV7-2 to TRBJ1-2; 7 bases align to TRBD1. Trimming at V came to 5 bases and at J to 4 bases, leaving 7 bases not matched to a gene. In germline, CDR1 is SGHTA, CDR2 FQGNSA. This CDR3 is built from 14 residues. In nucleotides, the CDR3 is TGTGCCAGCAGCCCGCAGGACAGGACCTATGGCTACACCTTC. Encoded protein: CASSPQDRTYGYTF.

J is TRBJ2-7 and V is TRBV5-1; TRBD1 matches 8 bases. This CDR3 spans 15 amino acids. V shed 4 bases and J 5 bases; nucleotides not matched to a gene: 11. The germline V gene has CDR1 SGHRS and CDR2 YFSETQ. In DNA form, the CDR3 reads TGCGCCAGCAGCGGGCCGGGGACAGGTTCCCACGAGCAGTACTTC. Translated, it gives CASSGPGTGSHEQYF.

As to this clone: Other nucleotide sequences from this sample produce the same CDR3. V usage is TRBV7-2 and J usage is TRBJ2-5; 10 bases line up with TRBD1. The germline gives CDR1 SGHTA, CDR2 FQGNSA. The CDR3 length is 14 residues. The junction had 4 bases not matched to a gene; V was cut back by 5 bases and J by 4 bases. CDR3 coding DNA: TGTGCCAGCAGCCCCGACAGGGGGCGAGAGACCCAGTACTTC. Translating it yields CASSPDRGRETQYF. Variable domain in full (rest from reference TRBV7-2 and TRBJ2-5): GAGVSQSPSNKVTEKGKDVELRCDPISGHTALYWYRQSLGQGLEFLIYFQGNSAPDKSGLPSDRFSAERTGGSVSTLTIQRTQQEDSAVYLCASSPDRGRETQYFGPGTRLLVL.

This chain links TRBV7-2 with TRBJ2-3, with D perhaps matching TRBD2 (5 bases). Germline V gives CDR1 SGHTA, CDR2 FQGNSA. V gave up 5 bases and J gave up 2 bases, with 20 bases separating them. The CDR3 loop spans 17 amino acids. CDR3 amino acids: CASSQRFPSGNTDTQYF. The CDR3 DNA reads as TGTGCCAGCAGCCAGCGGTTCCCTTCGGGGAACACAGATACGCAGTATTTT. The full variable domain, completed using reference TRBV7-2 and TRBJ2-3, is GAGVSQSPSNKVTEKGKDVELRCDPISGHTALYWYRQSLGQGLEFLIYFQGNSAPDKSGLPSDRFSAERTGGSVSTLTIQRTQQEDSAVYLCASSQRFPSGNTDTQYFGPGTRLTVL.

V usage is TRBV19 and J usage is TRBJ2-3, with 7 bases aligning to TRBD1. Germline V gene data show CDR1 as LNHDA and CDR2 as SQIVND (reference sequence). V gave up 11 bases and J gave up 0 bases; unmatched junction bases: 11. The CDR3 spans 15 residues. In DNA form, the CDR3 reads TGTGCCCAATTCCCACAGGGGCATAGCACAGATACGCAGTATTTT. This codes for CAQFPQGHSTDTQYF.

This chain joins TRBV4-1 and TRBJ2-7; 7 bases match TRBD2. Germline V lookup: CDR1 MGHRA, CDR2 YSYEKL. The V and J ends lost 4 bases and 1 base, in that order; junction bases with no gene match: 13. CDR3 length equals 17 residues. The CDR3 DNA reads as TGCGCCAGCAGCCGATCCCCCCCGGGGGGAACTTCCTACGAGCAGTACTTC. Residues: CASSRSPPGGTSYEQYF.

The rearrangement uses TRBV10-3 and TRBJ2-5, with TRBD1 identical over 11 bases. V lost 4 bases to trimming and J lost 4 bases; unmatched junction nucleotides: 8. The germline V gene has CDR1 ENHRY and CDR2 SYGVKD. This CDR3 region has 16 residues. The CDR3 region is CAISASSGTGGETQYF. The CDR3 DNA is TGTGCCATCAGTGCAAGCTCTGGGACAGGGGGAGAGACCCAGTACTTC.

The rearrangement joins TRBV11-3 to TRBJ1-4; TRBD1 is a possible D gene (5 bases). The length of the CDR3 is 12 residues. Germline assignment: CDR1 SGHNT and CDR2 YENEEA. Trimming took off 4 bases at V and 13 bases at J, with 13 bases between the two ends. Here the CDR3 reads CASSSQGGGLFF. The CDR3 DNA reads TGTGCCAGCAGCTCCCAGGGCGGGGGACTGTTTTTT. Full variable domain (remainder filled in from reference TRBV11-3 and TRBJ1-4): EAGVVQSPRYKIIEKKQPVAFWCNPISGHNTLYWYLQNLGQGPELLIRYENEEAVDDSQLPKDRFSAERLKGVDSTLKIQPAELGDSAVYLCASSSQGGGLFFGSGTQLSVL.

The rearrangement uses TRBV4-1 and TRBJ2-3; TRBD1 aligns across 8 bases. In germline, CDR1 is MGHRA, CDR2 YSYEKL. V gave up 4 bases and J gave up 3 bases; unmatched junction bases: 6. This CDR3 region has 15 residues. The DNA for the CDR3 is TGCGCCAGCAGCCTGGGGAGGACAGGGACAGATACGCAGTATTTT. It specifies CASSLGRTGTDTQYF.

The chain has TRBV11-2 and TRBJ1-1; D not resolved. Trimming stripped 6 bases from V and 4 bases from J, with 15 bases between. This CDR3 is built from 14 residues. CDR1 SGHAT and CDR2 FQNNGV come from the germline V gene. CDR3 residues: CASSSSRGSTEAFF. CDR3 nucleotide sequence: TGTGCCAGCAGTTCCTCGAGAGGCAGCACTGAAGCTTTCTTT.

This chain uses TRBV5-1 with TRBJ1-1; 8 nucleotides align to TRBD1. V trimming: 3 bases; J trimming: 3 bases; junction bases outside the gene matches: 7. The CDR3 runs to 15 residues. Looked up from germline, CDR1 is SGHRS and CDR2 is YFSETQ. The CDR3 here is CASSSVQGADTEAFF. The CDR3 DNA follows: TGCGCCAGCAGCTCAGTCCAGGGGGCCGACACTGAAGCTTTCTTT.

There are a few counts of this clone. The genes are TRBV7-2 and TRBJ1-1; 8 bases are shared with TRBD1. With 6 bases clipped from V and 4 bases from J, the junction kept 4 bases outside the gene matches. CDR3 size: 13 residues. CDR1 and CDR2 (germline): SGHTA, FQGNSA. The CDR3, as DNA: TGTGCCAGCAGATTCCAGGGGGCCACTGAAGCTTTCTTT. It codes for CASRFQGATEAFF. The full variable domain, in which reference TRBV7-2 and TRBJ1-1 provide the parts outside the CDR3, is GAGVSQSPSNKVTEKGKDVELRCDPISGHTALYWYRQSLGQGLEFLIYFQGNSAPDKSGLPSDRFSAERTGGSVSTLTIQRTQQEDSAVYLCASRFQGATEAFFGQGTRLTVV.

The chain couples TRBV18 to TRBJ2-6, with D possibly TRBD1 on 6 matching bases. Germline CDR1 is KGHSH and CDR2 is LQKENI. The CDR3 is 18 amino acids. Trimming left V 4 bases short and J 1 base short, with 17 bases between. CDR3 sequence reads: CASSLDRFSISGANVLTF. The CDR3 bases are TGTGCCAGCTCACTCGACAGGTTTTCAATTTCTGGGGCCAACGTCCTGACTTTC.

The genes are TRBV5-6 and TRBJ2-3; D perhaps matches TRBD1 (6 bases). The germline V gene encodes CDR1 SGHDT and CDR2 YYEEEE. The CDR3 is made up of 16 amino acids. Trimming left V 4 bases short and J 0 bases short, with 15 bases between. This CDR3 reads CASSLARQVSTDTQYF. The CDR3 nucleotides are TGTGCCAGCAGCCTGGCCCGACAGGTTAGCACAGATACGCAGTATTTT.

The chain carries TRBV15 and TRBJ1-3; TRBD1 agrees at 10 bases. The V segment lost 4 bases and the J segment 1 base; nucleotides outside the gene matches: 10. Germline V gene data show CDR1 as LNHNV and CDR2 as YYDKDF (reference sequence). The CDR3 has 18 residues. CDR3 sequence (DNA): TGTGCCACCAGCAATTATCCGGGACAGGGGACGTCTGGAAACACCATATATTTT. Protein: CATSNYPGQGTSGNTIYF.

This chain connects TRBV7-2 to TRBJ2-3, with 8 bases fitting TRBD2. V dropped 7 bases and J dropped 5; count of bases not matched to a gene: 5. The CDR3 contains 13 residues. The germline V gene has CDR1 SGHTA and CDR2 FQGNSA. The CDR3 protein is CASTAGGIDTQYF. The CDR3 DNA sequence: TGTGCCAGCACCGCGGGGGGCATAGATACGCAGTATTTT.

This rearrangement joins TRBV30 to TRBJ2-1; 7 positions agree with TRBD2. CDR1 is GTSNPN and CDR2 is SVGIG in the germline V gene (reference sequence). CDR3 length: 14 amino acids. V shed 2 bases, J shed 4 bases, and the junction held 5 bases outside the gene matches. The CDR3 reads CAWSWGSGYNEQFF. The DNA for the CDR3 is TGTGCCTGGAGTTGGGGTAGCGGGTACAATGAGCAGTTCTTC.

V is TRBV15 and J is TRBJ2-2, with D maybe TRBD1 (7 bases). This CDR3 is 15 amino acids long. CDR1 and CDR2 (germline): LNHNV, YYDKDF (reference sequence). V lost 2 bases and J lost 4, with 11 bases in between. The CDR3 is CATSRRGTATGELFF. The DNA of the CDR3 is TGTGCCACCAGCAGACGCGGGACAGCCACCGGGGAGCTGTTTTTT.